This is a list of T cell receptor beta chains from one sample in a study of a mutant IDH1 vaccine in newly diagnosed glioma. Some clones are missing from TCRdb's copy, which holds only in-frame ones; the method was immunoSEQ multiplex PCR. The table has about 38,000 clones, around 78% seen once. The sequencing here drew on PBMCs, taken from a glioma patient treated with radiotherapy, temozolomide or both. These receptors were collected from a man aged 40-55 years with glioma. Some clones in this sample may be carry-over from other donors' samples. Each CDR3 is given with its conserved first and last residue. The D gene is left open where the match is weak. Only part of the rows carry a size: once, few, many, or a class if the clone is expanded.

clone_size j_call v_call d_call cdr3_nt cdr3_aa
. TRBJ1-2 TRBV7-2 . TGTGCCAGCAGCTTAGTGGGGGGGTTGGATGGCTACACCTTC CASSLVGGLDGYTF
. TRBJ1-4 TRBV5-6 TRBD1 TGTGCCAGCAGCTCACTTAAAGGGGGCGCATTGGAAAAACTGTTTTTT CASSSLKGGALEKLFF
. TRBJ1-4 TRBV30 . TGTGCCTGGATCACAGGACATTTT CAWITGHF
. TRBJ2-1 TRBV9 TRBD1 TGTGCCAGCAGCCCGACACCCGGGACAGGGGGACCAGGAGCGATCTTC CASSPTPGTGGPGAIF
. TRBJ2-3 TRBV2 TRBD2 TGTGCCAGCACCGGGACTAGCGGGGTTGCGCAGTATTTT CASTGTSGVAQYF
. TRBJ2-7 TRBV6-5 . TGTGCCAGCAGACCTTCGGCGGCGGAATACGAGCAGTACTTC CASRPSAAEYEQYF
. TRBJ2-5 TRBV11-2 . TGTGCCAGCAGCCCCGGTACCCAAGAGACCCAGTACTTC CASSPGTQETQYF
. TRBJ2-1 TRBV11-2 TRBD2 TGTGCCAGCAGCCCCCATATACGGGGGGGTTACTACAATGAGCAGTTCTTC CASSPHIRGGYYNEQFF
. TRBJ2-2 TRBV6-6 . TGTGCCAGCAGTTACACGGCTAGCAGGAACACCGGGGAGCTGTTTTTT CASSYTASRNTGELFF
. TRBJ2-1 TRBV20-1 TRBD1 TGCAGTGCTCCCAGGGGGCGGGAGCAGTTCTTC CSAPRGREQFF
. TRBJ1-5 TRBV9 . TGTGCCAGCAGCGTCGGGCGCGATCCCAATCAGCCCCAGCATTTT CASSVGRDPNQPQHF
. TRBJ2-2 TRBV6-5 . TGTGCCAGCCGGAATAGCCCGAACACCGGGGAGCTGTTTTTT CASRNSPNTGELFF
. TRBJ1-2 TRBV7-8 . TGTGCCAGCAGCTGGGGGGTTGAATACGGCTACACCTTC CASSWGVEYGYTF
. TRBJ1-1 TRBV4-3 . TGCGCCAGCAGCCAAGATCCCACCGCTCAAGCTATCCCTTATGAAGCTTTCTTT CASSQDPTAQAIPYEAFF
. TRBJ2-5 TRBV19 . TGTGCCAGTAAGGAGGGGGCGAGTCGAGAGACCCAGTACTTC CASKEGASRETQYF
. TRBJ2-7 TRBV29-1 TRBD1 TGCAGCGTTGTACCAGACAGGGCCTACGAGCAGTACTTC CSVVPDRAYEQYF
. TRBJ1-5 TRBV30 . TGTGCCTGGAGTGCCTTAGAGAGCAATCAGCCCCAGCATTTT CAWSALESNQPQHF
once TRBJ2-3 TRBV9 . TGTGCCAGCAGCGTTACTCGGACCCCCTCGACAGATACGCAGTATTTT CASSVTRTPSTDTQYF
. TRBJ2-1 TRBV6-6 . TGTGCCAGCAGTCCGACGGCAGGGGCCAATGAGCAGTTCTTC CASSPTAGANEQFF
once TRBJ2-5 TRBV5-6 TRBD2 TGTGCCAGCAGCTTGGTGTCTAGCGGGGGGTTACCCCAGTACTTC CASSLVSSGGLPQYF
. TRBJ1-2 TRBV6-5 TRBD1 TGTGCCAGCAGCACGAGGGACAGTCTTCATGGCTACACCTTC CASSTRDSLHGYTF
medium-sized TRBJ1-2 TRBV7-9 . TGTGCCAGCAGCTTAGTTGTCCAGGGCCGGTATGGCTACACCTTC CASSLVVQGRYGYTF
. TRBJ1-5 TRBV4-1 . TGCGCCAGCAGCCAAGTTCAGGGCCGCAATCAGCCCCAGCATTTT CASSQVQGRNQPQHF